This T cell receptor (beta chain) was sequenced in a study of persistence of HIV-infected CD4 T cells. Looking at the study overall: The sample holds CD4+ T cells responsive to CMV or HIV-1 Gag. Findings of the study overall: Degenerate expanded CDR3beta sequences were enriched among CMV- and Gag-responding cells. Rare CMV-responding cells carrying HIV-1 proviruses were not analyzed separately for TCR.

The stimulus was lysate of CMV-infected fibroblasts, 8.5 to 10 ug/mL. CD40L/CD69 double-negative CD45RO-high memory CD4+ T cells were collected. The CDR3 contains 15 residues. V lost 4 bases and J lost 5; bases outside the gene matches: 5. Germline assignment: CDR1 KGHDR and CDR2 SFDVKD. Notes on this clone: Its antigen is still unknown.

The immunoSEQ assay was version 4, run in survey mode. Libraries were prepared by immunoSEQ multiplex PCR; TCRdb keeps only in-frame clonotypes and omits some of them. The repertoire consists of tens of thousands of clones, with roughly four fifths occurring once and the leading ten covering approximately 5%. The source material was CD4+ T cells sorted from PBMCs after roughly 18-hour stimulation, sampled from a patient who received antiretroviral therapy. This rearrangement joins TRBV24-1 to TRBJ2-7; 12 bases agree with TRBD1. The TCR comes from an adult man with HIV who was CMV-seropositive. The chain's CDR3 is CATSEAGTGGNEQYF. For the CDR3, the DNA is TGTGCCACCAGTGAGGCCGGGACAGGGGGCAACGAGCAGTACTTC.